What follows describes a single TCR beta chain. The antigen remains unidentified. The sample originates from a study of CD8 T cells in Susac syndrome. Study conclusions and caveats: Only a relatively small number of individuals were included in the TCR sequencing and HLA analysis.

The multiple sclerosis control cohort comprised treatment-naive individuals presenting with stable or active relapsing-remitting disease. About 0.5 to 1 ug RNA was reverse transcribed with random hexamers. Amplification of TCR beta CDR3 across 54 Vbeta and 13 Jbeta was performed with immunoSEQ multiplex PCR. TCRdb ran MiXCR on the immunoSEQ multiplex PCR reads and lists one entry per CDR3 protein. The table includes around 180,000 distinct CDR3 sequences, 80% to 95% detected once. The germline gives CDR1 SGHTA, CDR2 FQGNSA. The CDR3 totals 14 residues. V was clipped by 2 bases and J by 2 bases; unmatched bases: 3.

This chain links TRBV7-2 with TRBJ2-7, with 7 bases fitting TRBD2. The specimen was CD4+ T cells from PBMCs. This sequence originates from a human donor with multiple sclerosis. DNA for the CDR3: TGTGCCAGCAGCTTACCAAGCGGGACCTACGAGCAGTACTTC. Translation gives CASSLPSGTYEQYF.